This T cell receptor (beta chain) was recorded in a study of CD8+ T cells in alopecia areata. Treatment here: oral pan-JAK inhibitor, 5-10 mg twice daily. Looked up from germline, CDR1 is PRHDT and CDR2 is FYEKMQ (reference sequence). The CDR3 sequence is 12 residues long. Trimming removed 1 base at V and 7 bases at J, with 7 bases between. Sequencing relied on a cDNA template that was reverse transcribed from extracted RNA. Method: immunoSEQ multiplex PCR; TCRdb's copy keeps in-frame clones and lacks some. Of 210,000 or so clones listed, more than 60% are singletons. Sample: CD4+ T cells sorted from blood, taken around week 46, from a patient treated with tofacitinib. The chain links TRBV13 to TRBJ1-2; D remains ambiguous. The clonotype originates from a human donor with alopecia areata. DNA of the CDR3: TGTGCCAGCAGCTTAGTGCGGAGTGGCTACACCTTC. It specifies CASSLVRSGYTF. The full variable domain, with the rest looked up from reference TRBV13 and TRBJ1-2, is AAGVIQSPRHLIKEKRETATLKCYPIPRHDTVYWYQQGPGQDPQFLISFYEKMQSDKGSIPDRFSAQQFSDYHSELNMSSLELGDSALYFCASSLVRSGYTFGSGTRLTVV.